This record concerns one TCR beta chain sequence. The target antigen is unknown. Given the absence of the conserved phenylalanine or tryptophan at the CDR3 end, a read error is likely. The germline V gene has CDR1 MGHRA and CDR2 YSYEKL. V trimming: 3 bases; J trimming: 8 bases; junction bases outside the gene matches: 10. CDR3 length equals 16 residues. Making TCR beta cDNA involved 400 to 600 ng total RNA and a constant-region primer. Slightly modified ARM-PCR served as the procedure for the TCR beta libraries. These libraries came from three rounds of nested multiplex PCR. The two initial PCR rounds, ten to eleven cycles each, used TRBV1-TRBV30 forward and C-beta reverse primers. TCRdb re-called the multiplex PCR reads through MiXCR, storing one row per CDR3 protein. The table has around 60,000 distinct CDR3 sequences, about 65% seen once. The entry originates in a study of tumor-infiltrating lymphocytes in primary liver carcinoma.

Joint extraction of RNA and DNA used roughly 19-31 mg of bulk tissue that was unsorted. Chronic HBV infection, which was untreated, was present in the patients. Study-level results: It was in tumors, not blood, that the top-250-clone fraction was significantly higher (p = 0.039).

This chain uses TRBV4-1 with TRBJ1-6; 7 nucleotides align to TRBD1. The receptor's source is a man aged 35 to 55 with primary liver carcinoma and hepatitis B virus infection. The specimen sequenced was liver tumor tissue from sampling region 4. Documented subset: tumor region T4, right-lateral pole. The CDR3, as DNA: TGCGCCAGCAGCCACCACCTAAAGGGGGCGGATTCACCCCTCCACCTC. Encoded protein: CASSHHLKGADSPLHL.